This TCR beta chain appears in the sequencing data of a study of T cells expressing NK-cell markers. Across the study: In sorted CD3+CD56+NKG2C+, CD3+CD56+NKG2C- and CD3+CD56-NKG2C+ T cells, TCR beta repertoires were obtained. The authors sequenced eight donors, of whom seven were HCMV-seropositive and one was seronegative. Findings of the study overall: Dominant NKG2C+ clonotypes made up roughly 1.0-8% of CD8+ T cells in more than 5 donors.

In regard to this clonotype: Its target is not known.

This CDR3 has 17 amino acids. Germline CDR1 is SGHTA and CDR2 is FQGNSA. Template switching by 5'RACE with UMIs generated the TCR beta cDNA. With the 5' RACE reads reprocessed, TCRdb shows one record per CDR3 protein and no DNA. Its table records roughly 430,000 distinct CDR3 sequences. The clonotype originates from a woman aged 18 to 75 in good health. The sample was blood T cells: a sorted CD56 or NKG2C T cell subset, CD4+ or CD8+ T cells, or bulk PBMC T cells (not recorded which). The chain employs TRBV7-2 and TRBJ2-3; absent DNA, TCRdb's TRBD1 call cannot be checked. This CDR3 is CASSLGGQRTSTDTQYF.